These T cell receptor beta chains were read from a single sample in a study of cytomegalovirus exposure and HLA in healthy donors. TCRdb's table, derived via immunoSEQ multiplex PCR, lists solely in-frame clones and lacks some. In the table there are 75,000 to 95,000 clones, approximately 63% of which are singletons. The sequenced sample consisted of PBMCs. These receptors came from a woman aged 25-40 years in good health and CMV-seronegative. The CDR3 runs from the conserved cysteine through the conserved F or W. A D gene is named only where the DNA matches it firmly. Where a row states a size, it is once, few, many or the class of an expanded clone; other rows omit it.

v_gene	j_gene	abundance	d_gene	len	CDR3aa	CDR3nt
TRBV2	TRBJ1-4	.	.	14	CASRGDMGFEKLFF	TGTGCCAGCAGGGGAGATATGGGTTTTGAAAAACTGTTTTTT
TRBV29-1	TRBJ2-7	.	TRBD2	15	CSAEESSGRLYEQYF	TGCAGCGCCGAGGAGTCGAGCGGGAGGCTCTACGAGCAGTACTTC
TRBV18	TRBJ2-5	.	TRBD2	17	CASSPNPPSGGGETQYF	TGTGCCAGCTCACCTAATCCCCCTAGCGGGGGGGGAGAGACCCAGTACTTC
TRBV30	TRBJ1-5	.	.	15	CAWSYQADSNQPQHF	TGTGCCTGGAGTTACCAGGCCGATAGCAATCAGCCCCAGCATTTT
TRBV30	TRBJ2-7	.	TRBD2	15	CAWTWTSGRSGGQYF	TGTGCCTGGACTTGGACTAGCGGGAGGTCCGGGGGGCAGTACTTC
TRBV6-6	TRBJ1-5	few	.	16	CASSYGSGDGNQPQHF	TGTGCCAGCAGTTACGGGTCAGGGGACGGCAATCAGCCCCAGCATTTT
TRBV4-2	TRBJ2-7	.	.	15	CASSQDRDYSYEQYF	TGTGCCAGCAGCCAAGATAGAGACTATTCCTACGAGCAGTACTTC
TRBV2	TRBJ2-5	.	.	13	CASSPRGGETQYF	TGTGCCAGCTCCCCTAGAGGAGGGGAGACCCAGTACTTC
TRBV10-3	TRBJ2-4	.	TRBD2	17	CAISESGGDGAKNIQYF	TGTGCCATCAGTGAGTCCGGGGGGGACGGAGCCAAAAACATTCAGTACTTC
TRBV6-1	TRBJ2-7	.	TRBD1	13	CASSVQGPYEQYF	TGTGCCAGCAGTGTACAGGGGCCCTACGAGCAGTACTTC
TRBV28	TRBJ1-2	.	TRBD1	13	CASSLTGPYGYTF	TGTGCCAGCAGTCTGACAGGGCCCTATGGCTACACCTTC
TRBV19	TRBJ2-7	.	TRBD1	13	CASSRQGAGEQYF	TGTGCCAGTAGTCGACAGGGGGCTGGCGAGCAGTACTTC
TRBV5-4	TRBJ1-4	.	.	12	CASRGQGEKLFF	TGTGCCAGCAGGGGGCAGGGTGAAAAACTGTTTTTT
TRBV7-2	TRBJ2-1	.	TRBD2	15	CASSRLAVTYNEQFF	TGTGCCAGCAGCAGACTAGCGGTAACCTACAATGAGCAGTTCTTC
TRBV7-2	TRBJ2-3	.	.	13	CASSSSSFDTQYF	TGTGCCAGCAGCTCTAGCTCTTTTGATACGCAGTATTTT
TRBV29-1	TRBJ2-7	.	TRBD1	16	CSVEANTGALSYEQYF	TGCAGCGTTGAGGCCAATACAGGGGCCCTCTCCTACGAGCAGTACTTC
TRBV10-3	TRBJ1-5	few	.	15	CAISESGGANQPQHF	TGTGCCATCAGTGAGTCCGGAGGTGCGAATCAGCCCCAGCATTTT
TRBV5-1	TRBJ2-3	few	.	14	CASSPGQRADTQYF	TGCGCCAGCAGCCCCGGACAACGGGCAGATACGCAGTATTTT
TRBV6-6	TRBJ2-7	.	TRBD1	14	CASSPTTGFGEQYF	TGTGCCAGCAGCCCTACGACAGGGTTTGGTGAGCAGTACTTC
TRBV9	TRBJ2-7	.	.	16	CASSALGGGGRYEQYF	TGTGCCAGCAGCGCGTTAGGGGGGGGCGGCAGATACGAGCAGTACTTC
TRBV18	TRBJ1-2	.	.	15	CASSPRTDPNYGYTF	TGTGCCAGCTCACCAAGGACAGACCCCAACTATGGCTACACCTTC
TRBV4-2	TRBJ2-4	.	.	16	CASSQEEDLAKNIQYF	TGTGCCAGCAGCCAAGAAGAGGACTTAGCCAAGAACATTCAGTACTTC
TRBV7-2	TRBJ2-5	few	.	13	CASSLQGSGTQYF	TGTGCCAGCAGCTTACAGGGGTCCGGGACCCAGTACTTC
TRBV10-3	TRBJ2-7	.	TRBD1	15	CAISESGQGNYEQYF	TGTGCCATCAGTGAGTCGGGACAGGGAAACTACGAGCAGTACTTC
TRBV6-5	TRBJ2-5	few	.	15	CASSYSVGSGETQYF	TGTGCCAGCAGTTACTCGGTGGGGAGTGGAGAGACCCAGTACTTC
TRBV9	TRBJ2-7	few	TRBD2	15	CASSGSGGSSYEQYF	TGTGCCAGCAGCGGTAGCGGGGGGAGCTCCTACGAGCAGTACTTC
TRBV5-1	TRBJ1-6	once	.	12	CASSLTGRALHF	TGCGCCAGCAGCCTAACAGGGCGGGCCCTCCACTTT
TRBV18	TRBJ1-6	.	.	14	CASSPPGQNSPLHF	TGTGCCAGCTCACCGCCGGGACAAAATTCACCCCTCCACTTT